Each of the 29 T cell receptor beta chains below was sequenced from the same sample in a study of blood T cell repertoires in COVID-19. This table comes from immunoSEQ multiplex PCR, and its TCRdb copy is limited to in-frame clones, with some not included. This table has some 100,000 clones, more than 70% appearing once. Sequenced input: peripheral blood. These receptor sequences come from a woman of 80 years or more with active COVID-19.

The chain uses TRBV27 and TRBJ2-5; 11 bases are a match to TRBD2. The germline CDR1 and CDR2 sequences are MNHEY and SMNVEV (reference sequence). Trimming at V came to 8 bases and at J to 5 bases, leaving 10 bases not matched to a gene. This CDR3 spans 15 amino acids. The DNA of the CDR3 is TGTGCCAGCGGGTCCGGGACTAGCGGCTCGGAGACCCAGTACTTC. It encodes CASGSGTSGSETQYF.

The chain carries TRBV2 and TRBJ2-3, with 8 bases that match TRBD2. Germline CDR1 is SNHLY and CDR2 is FYNNEI. The CDR3 contains 14 residues. J lost 2 bases, V lost 5 bases, and 3 bases had no gene match. The CDR3 region is CASSRGGSTDTQYF. The DNA of the CDR3 is TGTGCCAGCAGTCGGGGGGGTTCCACAGATACGCAGTATTTT.

CDR3 bases: TGTGCCAGCAGTTGGACTCAGTCTGGAAACACCATATATTTT. Translation gives CASSWTQSGNTIYF. The gene calls are TRBV28 and TRBJ1-3; D is undetermined. V lost 4 bases and J 1 base, leaving 8 bases between the germline ends. Per the germline V gene, CDR1 is MDHEN and CDR2 is SYDVKM. This CDR3 region has 14 residues.

The rearrangement uses TRBV28 and TRBJ2-3, with 12 nucleotides matching TRBD1. Trimming took 5 bases from V and 3 from J; bases not matched to a gene: 6. The CDR3 sequence is 16 residues long. Germline V gene data show CDR1 as MDHEN and CDR2 as SYDVKM. The CDR3 protein is CASSPGTGGGTDTQYF. In DNA form, the CDR3 reads TGTGCCAGCAGTCCAGGGACAGGGGGCGGGACAGATACGCAGTATTTT.

The J gene is TRBJ2-7, the V gene TRBV9, with 8 bases aligning to TRBD2. The trim removed 6 bases at V and 4 bases at J, leaving 9 bases unmatched. The length of the CDR3 is 14 residues. The germline gives CDR1 SGDLS, CDR2 YYNGEE. The CDR3 is CASTRIAGGYEQYF. The CDR3 DNA follows: TGTGCCAGCACTCGTATCGCGGGAGGTTACGAGCAGTACTTC.

V and J are TRBV5-1 and TRBJ2-5; no firm D call. Per germline, CDR1 SGHRS and CDR2 YFSETQ. Deletions cut 5 bases from V and 1 base from J, with 6 bases between. The CDR3 extends over 12 amino acids. CDR3 sequence reads: CASSRIQETQYF. The CDR3 region has the DNA TGCGCCAGCAGTCGTATCCAAGAGACCCAGTACTTC.

The CDR3 DNA reads TGTGCCAGTACCCTGGACAGGCTTAACACTGAAGCTTTCTTT. This gives the protein CASTLDRLNTEAFF. The chain combines TRBV19 with TRBJ1-1, with 7 bases fitting TRBD1. The V gene end was trimmed by 7 bases and the J gene end by 2 bases; junction bases not matched to a gene: 7. Germline loops: CDR1 LNHDA, CDR2 SQIVND (reference sequence). The CDR3 sequence is 14 residues long.

The chain uses TRBV6-6 and TRBJ1-2, with D uncertain. The CDR3 has 16 amino acids. The germline V gene encodes CDR1 MNHNY and CDR2 SVGAGI (reference sequence). Trimming pared 4 bases from V and 4 bases from J, leaving 19 bases between. The CDR3 bases are TGTGCCAGCAGTTGGGTTCGGCCAGAGGATCCCTATGGCTACACCTTC. It translates to CASSWVRPEDPYGYTF.

The V and J genes are TRBV29-1 and TRBJ1-1, with no clear D. The CDR3 sequence is 12 residues long. Germline values: CDR1 SQVTM, CDR2 ANQGSEA. Trimming removed 6 bases at V and 0 bases at J, with 8 bases between. The CDR3 nucleotides read TGCAGCGTCAGTTACATGAACACTGAAGCTTTCTTT. Its translation is CSVSYMNTEAFF.

This sequence joins TRBV6-5 and TRBJ1-1; 7 bases fit TRBD1. The germline CDR1 and CDR2 sequences are MNHEY and SVGAGI. With 4 bases clipped from V and 5 bases from J, the junction kept 7 bases outside the gene matches. This CDR3 region has 14 residues. The CDR3: CASSSDRADTEAFF. The CDR3 DNA sequence: TGTGCCAGCAGTTCCGACAGGGCCGATACTGAAGCTTTCTTT.

The chain employs TRBV3-1 (or the pseudogene TRBV3-2) and TRBJ2-1; no reliable D call. This CDR3 contains 14 residues. V was pared by 2 bases and J by 10 bases, with 15 bases between. Germline loops: CDR1 LGHDT, CDR2 YNNKEL (reference sequence). CDR3 nucleotide sequence: TGTGCCAGCAGCCAATCGTTCGCTTCGCGCGAGCAGTTCTTC. Protein product: CASSQSFASREQFF.

Only one count was recorded for this clone. This chain links TRBV10-3 with TRBJ1-4; D is ambiguous. Germline assignment: CDR1 ENHRY and CDR2 SYGVKD. V lost 6 bases and J lost 0, with 14 bases in between. The CDR3 sequence is 16 residues long. The CDR3 DNA sequence: TGTGCCATCAGACACAGCTTAGGCCCAACTAATGAAAAACTGTTTTTT. Translating it yields CAIRHSLGPTNEKLFF.

V is TRBV5-1 and J is TRBJ2-4, with 7 bases aligning to TRBD2. Per the germline V gene, CDR1 is SGHRS and CDR2 is YFSETQ. J was trimmed by 1 base and V by 0 bases; bases with no gene match: 10. The CDR3 covers 18 residues. The CDR3 DNA reads TGCGCCAGCAGCTTGGGAAGACTAGCCAACTACGCCAAAAACATTCAGTACTTC. The encoded protein is CASSLGRLANYAKNIQYF.

This chain links TRBV2 with TRBJ2-1; 7 bases match TRBD2. This CDR3 spans 16 amino acids. Germline-derived CDR1 and CDR2 are SNHLY and FYNNEI. Trimming cost V 2 bases and J 0 bases; bases outside gene matches: 4. Here the CDR3 reads CASSESSGSSYNEQFF. As DNA, the CDR3 is TGTGCCAGCAGTGAATCTAGCGGAAGCTCCTACAATGAGCAGTTCTTC.

This clone occurred once. The chain couples TRBV19 to TRBJ2-7, with 13 nucleotides matching TRBD2. V lost 3 bases to trimming and J lost 5 bases; unmatched junction nucleotides: 10. The V gene's germline CDR1 is LNHDA and CDR2 SQIVND (reference sequence). This CDR3 comprises 17 residues. CDR3 protein: CASSIGGGLAGYNEQYF. In nucleotides, the CDR3 is TGTGCCAGTAGTATCGGGGGGGGACTAGCGGGATACAACGAGCAGTACTTC.

The chain has TRBV19 and TRBJ2-7; weak D call: TRBD2 (6 bases). V was pared by 4 bases and J by 3 bases, with 16 bases between. This CDR3 region has 15 residues. CDR1 LNHDA and CDR2 SQIVND come from the germline V gene (reference sequence). The CDR3 bases are TGTGCCAGTAGTAGGGGACTGGCGAGAATCTACGAGCAGTACTTC. Translating gives CASSRGLARIYEQYF.

The CDR3 spells CATSREDRDSNEQFF. The CDR3 DNA reads as TGTGCCACCAGCAGAGAAGATCGGGACTCCAATGAGCAGTTCTTC. The chain is built from TRBV15 and TRBJ2-1; D might be TRBD2 (6 bases). From germline, CDR1 is LNHNV and CDR2 YYDKDF (reference sequence). V was cut by 0 bases and J by 6 bases, with 12 bases left in between. The CDR3 covers 15 residues.

The rearrangement uses TRBV7-2 and TRBJ2-1, with 8 bases lining up with TRBD1. This CDR3 has 16 residues. Germline values: CDR1 SGHTA, CDR2 FQGNSA. The junction had 7 bases not matched to a gene; V was cut back by 1 base and J by 5 bases. The CDR3 bases are TGTGCCAGCAGCTTAGGGGCCGGGACAGGTGACAATGAGCAGTTCTTC. Its translation: CASSLGAGTGDNEQFF.

This clone was found a few times. In nucleotides, the CDR3 is TGTGCCAGCCGGTTCGTTACGGGAAGTTGCCCCAGCACAGATACGCAGTATTTT. Translation: CASRFVTGSCPSTDTQYF. The chain combines TRBV9 with TRBJ2-3, with TRBD2 as a possible D gene (5 bases). With 7 bases removed from V and 0 bases from J, the gap between germline ends came to 24 bases. The germline CDR1 and CDR2 sequences are SGDLS and YYNGEE. This CDR3 contains 18 residues.

The rearrangement uses TRBV10-3 and TRBJ1-6; perhaps TRBD1 as D (5 bases). This CDR3 has 12 residues. Germline loops: CDR1 ENHRY, CDR2 SYGVKD. Trimming took off 3 bases at V and 13 bases at J, with 10 bases between the two ends. CDR3 residues: CAISDGGRPLHF. Written as DNA, the CDR3 is TGTGCCATCAGTGACGGGGGTAGGCCCCTCCACTTT.

The chain couples TRBV14 to TRBJ2-5; 10 bases are a match to TRBD2. The length of the CDR3 is 15 residues. J lost 8 bases, V lost 0 bases, and 6 bases had no gene match. Germline-derived CDR1 and CDR2 are SGHDN and FVKESK. CDR3 DNA sequence: TGTGCCAGCAGCCAAGAACTAGCGGGGTGGCAAACCCAGTACTTC. Its translation is CASSQELAGWQTQYF.

The rearrangement uses TRBV28 and TRBJ2-6, with 7 bases that match TRBD1. The CDR3 extends over 17 amino acids. The V segment lost 5 bases and the J segment 3 bases; nucleotides outside the gene matches: 10. CDR1 is MDHEN and CDR2 is SYDVKM in the germline V gene. The CDR3 DNA reads TGTGCCAGCAGTATAGGACAGGCCCTAGTTGGGGCCAACGTCCTGACTTTC. This encodes CASSIGQALVGANVLTF. The variable domain in full, completed from reference TRBV28 and TRBJ2-6, reads DVKVTQSSRYLVKRTGEKVFLECVQDMDHENMFWYRQDPGLGLRLIYFSYDVKMKEKGDIPEGYSVSREKKERFSLILESASTNQTSMYLCASSIGQALVGANVLTFGAGSRLTVL.

This chain links TRBV7-9 with TRBJ2-7, with 9 bases aligning to TRBD1. CDR3 length: 12 amino acids. The germline V gene has CDR1 SEHNR and CDR2 FQNEAQ (reference sequence). V shed 3 bases, J shed 7 bases, and the junction held 1 base outside the gene matches. CDR3 region: CASSLTGGEQYF. The CDR3 coding sequence is TGTGCCAGCAGCTTGACAGGGGGGGAGCAGTACTTC.

The chain recombines TRBV4-3 with TRBJ2-7; D may be TRBD2 (6 bases). The CDR3 is 14 amino acids. Trimming took off 3 bases at V and 2 bases at J, with 11 bases between the two ends. Germline V gene sequence: CDR1 LGHNA, CDR2 YSLEER. CDR3 sequence: CASSQSLATYEQYF. For the CDR3, the DNA is TGCGCCAGCAGCCAGTCCCTAGCGACCTACGAGCAGTACTTC.

This rearrangement joins TRBV18 to TRBJ2-1; 8 bases fit TRBD2. The CDR3 is 14 residues long. The ends lost 6 bases at V and 7 bases at J; junction bases unmatched: 8. CDR1 and CDR2 (germline): KGHSH, LQKENI. The CDR3 DNA is TGTGCCAGCTCCAAAACCGGGACTAGGAATGAGCAGTTCTTC. Amino acids: CASSKTGTRNEQFF. Combining the CDR3 with reference TRBV18 and TRBJ2-1 gives the whole variable domain NAGVMQNPRHLVRRRGQEARLRCSPMKGHSHVYWYRQLPEEGLKFMVYLQKENIIDESGMPKERFSAEFPKEGPSILRIQQVVRGDSAAYFCASSKTGTRNEQFFGPGTRLTVL.

This chain links TRBV3-1 (or the pseudogene TRBV3-2) with TRBJ2-7; 7 bases are a match to TRBD2. The CDR3 contains 15 residues. V shed 4 bases, J shed 3 bases, and the junction held 9 bases outside the gene matches. From germline, CDR1 is LGHDT and CDR2 YNNKEL (reference sequence). This chain's CDR3 is CASSPLAGELYEQYF. Here the CDR3 DNA reads TGTGCCAGCAGCCCCCTCGCGGGAGAACTCTACGAGCAGTACTTC.

The V call is TRBV11-2, the J call TRBJ2-3; 10 bases match TRBD2. Per the germline V gene, CDR1 is SGHAT and CDR2 is FQNNGV. This CDR3 spans 19 amino acids. V shed 0 bases and J 5 bases; nucleotides not matched to a gene: 14. Here the CDR3 reads CASSLEILGVAGGKDTQYF. The CDR3 DNA reads as TGTGCCAGCAGCTTAGAGATCTTGGGGGTAGCGGGAGGAAAAGATACGCAGTATTTT.

The chain employs TRBV29-1 and TRBJ1-2; a possible D gene is TRBD1 (6 bases). Germline loops: CDR1 SQVTM, CDR2 ANQGSEA. V shed 4 bases and J shed 3 bases, with 6 bases lying between them. This CDR3 is built from 11 residues. CDR3 in amino acids: CSVAGDYGYTF. CDR3 nucleotides: TGCAGCGTTGCAGGGGACTATGGCTACACCTTC.

The chain combines TRBV29-1 with TRBJ1-1; TRBD1 matches 8 bases. The CDR3 consists of 13 residues. Per the germline V gene, CDR1 is SQVTM and CDR2 is ANQGSEA. After removal of 6 bases from V and 4 bases from J, the junction contained 7 bases not matched to a gene. CDR3 nucleotide sequence: TGCAGCGTCCGCAGGGGGCTGGGCACTGAAGCTTTCTTT. Its protein is CSVRRGLGTEAFF.